This note documents a single TCR beta chain sequence. Its antigen remains unidentified. Sequenced by immunoSEQ multiplex PCR; TCRdb stores in-frame clones only, minus some. Here the sample spans around 1,100,000 clones, approximately 80% being singletons. Germline loops: CDR1 LNHDA, CDR2 SQIVND (reference sequence). CDR3 size: 16 residues. Trimming took 5 bases from V and 0 from J, leaving 14 bases between them. These data come from a study of shared clonotypes between healthy human individuals. Study-wide results and limits: Non-shared clonotypes had lower generation probabilities than those shared by all four donors. Tissue TCR repertoires likely differ from these blood-only repertoires.

The sequence was collected from a man between 18 and 35 years old in good health. Some clones in this sample may be carry-over from other donors' samples. This chain uses TRBV19 with TRBJ2-1; no firm D call. Sequenced input: memory CD4+ T cells from PBMCs. Specified subset: CD45RA-negative fraction. The CDR3 reads CASSPRVGSSYNEQFF. CDR3 sequence (DNA): TGTGCCAGTAGTCCCCGCGTTGGAAGCTCCTACAATGAGCAGTTCTTC.